This TCR beta chain was identified in a study of early T cells in non-severe SARS-CoV-2 infection. Trimming took 1 base from V and 6 from J; bases not matched to a gene: 5. The CDR3 is made up of 15 amino acids. Germline values: CDR1 MNHNS, CDR2 SASEGT. TCRdb analysed the 5' RACE reads with MiXCR anew, one entry per CDR3 protein. The data contain around 61,000 distinct CDR3 sequences, roughly 15% of them singletons. This clonotype originated in an adult who was a healthcare worker with PCR-confirmed SARS-CoV-2 infection or an uninfected control (not recorded which). This material consisted of whole blood, taken at baseline. This rearrangement joins TRBV6-1 to TRBJ1-5; 8 positions match TRBD1. This CDR3 reads CASSEVTGGRQPQHF. CDR3 bases: TGTGCCAGCAGTGAAGTAACAGGGGGACGTCAGCCCCAGCATTTT.